This TCR beta chain was documented in a study of identical twins. Study-wide points: In beta out-of-frame sequences, the excess sharing between twins was weaker.

TCRdb ran MiXCR on the 5' RACE reads and lists one entry per CDR3 protein. The table lists about 200,000 distinct CDR3 sequences, 10% of them singletons. This clonotype was seen at least ten times. Its cognate antigen is unknown. The CDR3 has 14 residues. Trimming removed 0 bases at V and 2 bases at J, with 5 bases between. CDR1 is KGHSH, CDR2 LQKENI, per germline. The clonotype comes from a man aged 50 to 59 in good health. Sequenced sample: memory T cells sorted from blood. The gene calls are TRBV18 and TRBJ1-3; D unclear. CDR3 sequence reads: CASSPPLPGNTIYF. The CDR3 DNA follows: TGTGCCAGCTCACCACCGCTTCCTGGAAACACCATATATTTT.